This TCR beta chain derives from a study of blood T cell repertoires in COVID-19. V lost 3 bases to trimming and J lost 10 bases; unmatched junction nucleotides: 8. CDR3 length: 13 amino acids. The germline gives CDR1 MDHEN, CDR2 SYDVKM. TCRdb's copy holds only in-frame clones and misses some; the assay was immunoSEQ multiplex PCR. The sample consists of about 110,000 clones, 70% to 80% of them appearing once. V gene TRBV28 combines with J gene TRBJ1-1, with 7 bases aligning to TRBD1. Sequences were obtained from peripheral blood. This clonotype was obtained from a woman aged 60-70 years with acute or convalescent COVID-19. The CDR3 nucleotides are TGTGCCAGCAGTTTGGAAAGGGGGCGTTCAGCTTTCTTT. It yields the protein CASSLERGRSAFF.